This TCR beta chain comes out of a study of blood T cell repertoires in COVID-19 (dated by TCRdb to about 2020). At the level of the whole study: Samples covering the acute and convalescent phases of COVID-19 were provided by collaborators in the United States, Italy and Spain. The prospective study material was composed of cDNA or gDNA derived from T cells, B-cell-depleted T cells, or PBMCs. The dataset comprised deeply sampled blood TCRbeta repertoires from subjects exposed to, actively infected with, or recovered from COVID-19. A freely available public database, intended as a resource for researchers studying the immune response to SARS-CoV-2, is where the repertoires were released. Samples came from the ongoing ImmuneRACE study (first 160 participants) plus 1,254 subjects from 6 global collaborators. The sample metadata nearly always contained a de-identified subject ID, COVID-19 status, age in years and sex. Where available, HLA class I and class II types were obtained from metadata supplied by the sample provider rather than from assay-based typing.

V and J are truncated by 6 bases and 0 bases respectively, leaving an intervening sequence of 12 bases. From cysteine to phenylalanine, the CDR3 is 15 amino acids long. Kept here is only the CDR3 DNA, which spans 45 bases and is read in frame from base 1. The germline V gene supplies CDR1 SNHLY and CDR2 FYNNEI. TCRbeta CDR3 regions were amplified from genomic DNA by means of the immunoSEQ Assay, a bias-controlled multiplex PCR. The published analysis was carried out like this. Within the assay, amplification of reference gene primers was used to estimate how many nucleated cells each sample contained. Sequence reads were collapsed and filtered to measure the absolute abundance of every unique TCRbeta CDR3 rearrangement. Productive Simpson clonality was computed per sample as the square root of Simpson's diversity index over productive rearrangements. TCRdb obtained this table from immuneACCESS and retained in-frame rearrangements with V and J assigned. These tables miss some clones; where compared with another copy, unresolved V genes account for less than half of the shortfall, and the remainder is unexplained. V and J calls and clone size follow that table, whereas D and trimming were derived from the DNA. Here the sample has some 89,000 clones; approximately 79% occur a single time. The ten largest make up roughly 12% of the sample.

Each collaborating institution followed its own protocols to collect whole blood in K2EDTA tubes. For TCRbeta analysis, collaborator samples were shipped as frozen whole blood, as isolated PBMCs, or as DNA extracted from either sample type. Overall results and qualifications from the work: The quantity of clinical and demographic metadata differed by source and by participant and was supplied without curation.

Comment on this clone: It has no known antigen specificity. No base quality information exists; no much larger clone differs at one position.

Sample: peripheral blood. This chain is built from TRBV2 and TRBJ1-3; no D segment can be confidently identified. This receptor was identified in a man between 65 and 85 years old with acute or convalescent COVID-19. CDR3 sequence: CASRRTELSGNTIYF. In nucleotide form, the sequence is TGTGCCAGCAGGAGGACTGAACTCTCTGGAAACACCATATATTTT.